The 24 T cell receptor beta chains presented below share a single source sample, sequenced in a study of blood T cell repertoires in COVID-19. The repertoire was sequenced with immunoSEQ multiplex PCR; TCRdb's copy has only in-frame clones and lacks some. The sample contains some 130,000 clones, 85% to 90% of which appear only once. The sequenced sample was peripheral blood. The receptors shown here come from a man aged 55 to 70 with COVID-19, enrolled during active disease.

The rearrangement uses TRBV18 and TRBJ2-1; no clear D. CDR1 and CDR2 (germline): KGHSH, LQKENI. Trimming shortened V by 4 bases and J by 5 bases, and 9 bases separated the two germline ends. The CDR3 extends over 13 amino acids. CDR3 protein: CASSLDIDNEQFF. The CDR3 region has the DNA TGTGCCAGCTCACTCGACATCGACAATGAGCAGTTCTTC.

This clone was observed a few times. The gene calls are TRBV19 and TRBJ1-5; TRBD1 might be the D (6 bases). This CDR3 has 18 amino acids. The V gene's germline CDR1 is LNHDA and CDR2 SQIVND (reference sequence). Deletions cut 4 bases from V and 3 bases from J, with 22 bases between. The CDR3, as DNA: TGTGCCAGTAGTACCTTTACATTGGCCAGGGGTCTCAATCAGCCCCAGCATTTT. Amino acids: CASSTFTLARGLNQPQHF.

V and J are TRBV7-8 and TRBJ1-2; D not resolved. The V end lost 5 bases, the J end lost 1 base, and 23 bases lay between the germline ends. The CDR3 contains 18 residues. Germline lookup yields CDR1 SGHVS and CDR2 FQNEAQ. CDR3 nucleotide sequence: TGTGCCAGCAGCCGCAGCAGATTGACACGCCGTTTTAACTATGGCTACACCTTC. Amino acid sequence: CASSRSRLTRRFNYGYTF.

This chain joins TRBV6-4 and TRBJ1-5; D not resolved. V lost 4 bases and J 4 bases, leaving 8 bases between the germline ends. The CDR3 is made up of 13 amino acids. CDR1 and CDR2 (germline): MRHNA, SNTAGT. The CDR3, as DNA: TGTGCCAGCAGTGGGGAGGAGAATCAGCCCCAGCATTTT. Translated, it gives CASSGEENQPQHF.

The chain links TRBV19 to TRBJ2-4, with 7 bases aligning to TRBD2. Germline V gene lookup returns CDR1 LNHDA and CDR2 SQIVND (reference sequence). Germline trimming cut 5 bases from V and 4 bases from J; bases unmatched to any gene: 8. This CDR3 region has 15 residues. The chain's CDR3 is CASSPTGEGKNIQYF. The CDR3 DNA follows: TGTGCCAGTAGTCCTACGGGGGAGGGGAAAAACATTCAGTACTTC.

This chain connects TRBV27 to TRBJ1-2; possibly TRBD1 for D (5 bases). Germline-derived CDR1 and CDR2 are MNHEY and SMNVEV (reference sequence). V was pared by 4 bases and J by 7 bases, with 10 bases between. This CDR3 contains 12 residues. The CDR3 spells CASSSVGAGYTF. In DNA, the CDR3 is TGTGCCAGCAGTTCCGTAGGGGCTGGCTACACCTTC.

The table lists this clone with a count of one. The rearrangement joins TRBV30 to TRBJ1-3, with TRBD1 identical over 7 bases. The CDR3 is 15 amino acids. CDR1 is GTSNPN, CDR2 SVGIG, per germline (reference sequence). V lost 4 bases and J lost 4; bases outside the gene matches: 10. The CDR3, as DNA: TGTGCCTGGACTACAGACAGGGATTACGGAAACACCATATATTTT. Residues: CAWTTDRDYGNTIYF.

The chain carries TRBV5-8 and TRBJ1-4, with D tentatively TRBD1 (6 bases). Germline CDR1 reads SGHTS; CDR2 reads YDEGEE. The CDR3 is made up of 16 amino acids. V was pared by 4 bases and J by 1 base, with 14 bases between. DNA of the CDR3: TGTGCCAGCAGCCCGGGACACCCTGAAACTAATGAAAAACTGTTTTTT. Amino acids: CASSPGHPETNEKLFF.

The CDR3 sequence: CAWSAGGYTGNTIYF. As DNA, the CDR3 is TGTGCCTGGAGTGCGGGCGGGTACACTGGAAACACCATATATTTT. V gene TRBV30 combines with J gene TRBJ1-3; D is uncertain. Germline V gene lookup returns CDR1 GTSNPN and CDR2 SVGIG (reference sequence). The V end was cut by 1 base, the J end by 2 bases, with 12 bases between. The CDR3 has 15 amino acids.

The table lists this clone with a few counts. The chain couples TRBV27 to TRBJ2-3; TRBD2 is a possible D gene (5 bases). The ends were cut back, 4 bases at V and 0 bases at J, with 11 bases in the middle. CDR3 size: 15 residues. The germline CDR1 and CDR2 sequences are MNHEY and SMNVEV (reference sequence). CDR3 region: CASSSEGVSTDTQYF. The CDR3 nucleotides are TGTGCCAGCAGTTCCGAGGGAGTCAGCACAGATACGCAGTATTTT.

CDR3 nucleotides: TGTGCCAGCAGCGTAGACCCGGGAAGAGAGACCCAGTACTTC. Encoded protein: CASSVDPGRETQYF. The chain recombines TRBV9 with TRBJ2-5, with D perhaps matching TRBD2 (5 bases). The germline V gene has CDR1 SGDLS and CDR2 YYNGEE. V lost 0 bases and J 4 bases, leaving 10 bases between the germline ends. CDR3 length equals 14 residues.

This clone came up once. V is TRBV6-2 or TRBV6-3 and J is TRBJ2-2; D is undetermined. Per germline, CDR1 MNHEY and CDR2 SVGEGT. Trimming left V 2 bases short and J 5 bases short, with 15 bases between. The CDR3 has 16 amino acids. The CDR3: CASSYPPSPRTGELFF. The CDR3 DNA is TGTGCCAGCAGTTACCCCCCCTCCCCGAGAACCGGGGAGCTGTTTTTT.

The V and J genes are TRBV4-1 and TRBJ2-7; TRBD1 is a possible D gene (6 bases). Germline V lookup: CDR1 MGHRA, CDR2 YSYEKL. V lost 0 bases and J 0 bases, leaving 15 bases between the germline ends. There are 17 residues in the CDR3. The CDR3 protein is CASSQDKSGHNSYEQYF. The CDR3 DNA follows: TGCGCCAGCAGCCAAGATAAGTCGGGACATAACTCCTACGAGCAGTACTTC.

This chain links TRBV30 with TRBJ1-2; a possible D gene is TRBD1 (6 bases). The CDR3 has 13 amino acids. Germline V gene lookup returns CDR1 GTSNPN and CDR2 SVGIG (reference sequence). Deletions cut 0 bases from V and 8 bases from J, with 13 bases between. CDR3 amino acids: CAWSVGGREGYTF. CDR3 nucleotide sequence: TGTGCCTGGAGTGTCGGGGGGCGAGAGGGCTACACCTTC.

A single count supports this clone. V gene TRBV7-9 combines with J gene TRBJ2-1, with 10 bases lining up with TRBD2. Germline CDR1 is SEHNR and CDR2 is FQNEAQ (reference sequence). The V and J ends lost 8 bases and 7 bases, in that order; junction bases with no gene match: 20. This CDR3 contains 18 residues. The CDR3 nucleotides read TGTGCCAGCGCCTTCCCCCCGCTTCAGGGACTAGCGTTTAATGAGCAGTTCTTC. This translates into CASAFPPLQGLAFNEQFF.

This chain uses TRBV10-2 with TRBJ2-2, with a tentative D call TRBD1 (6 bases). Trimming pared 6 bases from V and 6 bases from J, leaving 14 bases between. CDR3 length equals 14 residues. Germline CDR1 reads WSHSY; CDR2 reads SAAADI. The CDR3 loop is CASRSGQRAGELFF. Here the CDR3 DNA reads TGCGCCAGCAGAAGTGGACAGCGAGCCGGGGAGCTGTTTTTT.

The CDR3 nucleotides are TGTGCCAGTAGGATGGGTGCCAGGGGTGGCTACGAGCAGTACTTC. Its translation is CASRMGARGGYEQYF. The chain carries TRBV19 and TRBJ2-7; possibly TRBD1 for D (6 bases). Trimming left V 6 bases short and J 3 bases short, with 18 bases between. This CDR3 spans 15 amino acids. Germline CDR1 reads LNHDA; CDR2 reads SQIVND (reference sequence).

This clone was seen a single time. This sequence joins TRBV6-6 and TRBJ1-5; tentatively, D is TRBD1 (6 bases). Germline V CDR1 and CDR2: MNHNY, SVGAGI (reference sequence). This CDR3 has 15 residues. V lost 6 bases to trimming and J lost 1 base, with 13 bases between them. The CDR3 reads CASSQLTGSNQPQHF. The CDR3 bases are TGTGCCAGCAGCCAACTTACAGGGAGCAATCAGCCCCAGCATTTT.

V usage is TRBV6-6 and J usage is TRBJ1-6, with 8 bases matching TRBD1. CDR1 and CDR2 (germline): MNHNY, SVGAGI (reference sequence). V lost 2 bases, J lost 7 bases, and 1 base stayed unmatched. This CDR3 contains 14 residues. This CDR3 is CASSYRDRNSPLHF. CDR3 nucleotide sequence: TGTGCCAGCAGTTACCGGGACAGGAATTCACCCCTCCACTTT.

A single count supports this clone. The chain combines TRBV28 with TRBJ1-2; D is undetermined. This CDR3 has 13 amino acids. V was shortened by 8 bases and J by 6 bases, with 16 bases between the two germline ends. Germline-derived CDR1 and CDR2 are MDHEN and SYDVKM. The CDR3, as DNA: TGTGCCAGCGCCCGCGATTACCGGGATGGCTACACCTTC. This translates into CASARDYRDGYTF.

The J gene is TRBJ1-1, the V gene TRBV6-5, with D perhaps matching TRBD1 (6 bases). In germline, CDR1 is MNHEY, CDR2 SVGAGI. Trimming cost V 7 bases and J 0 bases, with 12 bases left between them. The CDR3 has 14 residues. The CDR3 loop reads CASNEGGMNTEAFF. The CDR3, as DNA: TGTGCCAGCAACGAAGGGGGAATGAACACTGAAGCTTTCTTT.

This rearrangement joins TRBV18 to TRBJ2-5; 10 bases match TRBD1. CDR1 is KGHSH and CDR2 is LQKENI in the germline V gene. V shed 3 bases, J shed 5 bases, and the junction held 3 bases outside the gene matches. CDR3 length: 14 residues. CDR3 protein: CASSPGTGDETQYF. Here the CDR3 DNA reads TGTGCCAGCTCACCCGGGACAGGGGACGAGACCCAGTACTTC.

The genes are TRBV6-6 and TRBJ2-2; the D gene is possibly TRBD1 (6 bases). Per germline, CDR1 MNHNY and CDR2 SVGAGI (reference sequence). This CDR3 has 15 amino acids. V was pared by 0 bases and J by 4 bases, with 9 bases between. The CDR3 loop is CASSYSRGFTGELFF. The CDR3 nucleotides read TGTGCCAGCAGTTACTCTAGGGGGTTCACCGGGGAGCTGTTTTTT.

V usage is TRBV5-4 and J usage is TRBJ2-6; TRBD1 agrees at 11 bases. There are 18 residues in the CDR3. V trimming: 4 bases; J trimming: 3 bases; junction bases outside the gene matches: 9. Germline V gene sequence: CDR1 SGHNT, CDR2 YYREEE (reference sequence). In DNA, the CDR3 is TGTGCCAGCAGCGGACAGGGGGCAGTGTTGGGTGGGGCCAACGTCCTGACTTTC. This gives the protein CASSGQGAVLGGANVLTF.